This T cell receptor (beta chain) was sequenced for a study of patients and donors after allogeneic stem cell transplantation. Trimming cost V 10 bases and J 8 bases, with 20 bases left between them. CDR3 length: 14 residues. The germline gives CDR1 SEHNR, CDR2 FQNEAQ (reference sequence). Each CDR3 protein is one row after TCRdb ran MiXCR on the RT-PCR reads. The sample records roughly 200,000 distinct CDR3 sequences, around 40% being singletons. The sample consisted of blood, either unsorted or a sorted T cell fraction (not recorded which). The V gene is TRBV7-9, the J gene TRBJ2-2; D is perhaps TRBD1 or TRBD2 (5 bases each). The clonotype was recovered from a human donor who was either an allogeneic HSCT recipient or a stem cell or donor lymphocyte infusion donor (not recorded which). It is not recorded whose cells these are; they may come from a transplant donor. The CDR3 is CATVSTQGVGELFF. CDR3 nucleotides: TGTGCCACCGTTTCGACTCAGGGAGTAGGGGAGCTGTTTTTT.